The entry below describes one TCR beta chain. The antigen is not known. TCRdb's copy holds only in-frame clones and misses some; the assay was immunoSEQ multiplex PCR. The sample holds about 140,000 clones, around 93% seen once. Trimming took 1 base from V and 4 from J, leaving 5 bases between them. Looked up from germline, CDR1 is SGDLS and CDR2 is YYNGEE. The CDR3 sequence is 13 residues long. The sample comes from a study of T cell responses to AZD1222 COVID-19 vaccine. Whole-study findings and limits: Spike-specific TCRs gained breadth and depth after people received two AZD1222 doses. The number of AZD1222 recipients seropositive at baseline was only five to seven. Females outnumbered males among donors, who were mostly white British; clonal diversity was possibly underestimated.

Here the sequenced sample was peripheral blood, taken on day 0 of AZD1222 vaccination. The rearrangement links TRBV9 to TRBJ2-2, with D uncertain. This sequence originates from an adult in good health. The CDR3 reads CASSVLSTGELFF. In DNA form, the CDR3 reads TGTGCCAGCAGCGTATTGAGCACCGGGGAGCTGTTTTTT. The full variable domain, in which reference TRBV9 and TRBJ2-2 provide the parts outside the CDR3, is DSGVTQTPKHLITATGQRVTLRCSPRSGDLSVYWYQQSLDQGLQFLIQYYNGEERAKGNILERFSAQQFPDLHSELNLSSLELGDSALYFCASSVLSTGELFFGEGSRLTVL.